The 28 T cell receptor beta chains below all came from one sample that was sequenced in a study of shared clonotypes between healthy human individuals. The protocol was immunoSEQ multiplex PCR, while the TCRdb copy is restricted to in-frame clones and leaves out a portion. The sample consists of about half a million clones, roughly four fifths of them appearing once. Sequencing used PBMCs. The receptors stem from a woman aged 40 to 55 in good health. Some clones in this sample may be carry-over from other donors' samples.

The CDR3 here is CASSFFSGRGYNEQFF. The DNA for the CDR3 is TGTGCCAGCAGCTTCTTTAGCGGGAGGGGATACAATGAGCAGTTCTTC. The chain links TRBV5-6 to TRBJ2-1, with TRBD2 matching over 11 bases. The trim removed 2 bases at V and 4 bases at J, leaving 5 bases unmatched. CDR1 and CDR2 from the germline V gene are SGHDT and YYEEEE. The CDR3 totals 16 residues.

The chain joins TRBV19 to TRBJ2-2; the match to TRBD1 covers 12 bases. This CDR3 comprises 16 residues. CDR1 LNHDA and CDR2 SQIVND come from the germline V gene (reference sequence). Germline trimming cut 5 bases from V and 6 bases from J; bases unmatched to any gene: 7. The CDR3 DNA is TGTGCCAGTAGTTCCGGGACAGGGGGCTTGCCCGGGGAGCTGTTTTTT. It specifies CASSSGTGGLPGELFF.

The chain employs TRBV9 and TRBJ2-7; 11 bases agree with TRBD2. This CDR3 contains 14 residues. The V gene's germline CDR1 is SGDLS and CDR2 YYNGEE. V dropped 3 bases and J dropped 7; count of bases not matched to a gene: 6. The CDR3 DNA sequence: TGTGCCAGCAGCGATAGCGGGAGGGCCGGTGAGCAGTACTTC. It specifies CASSDSGRAGEQYF.

The gene calls are TRBV6-5 and TRBJ1-1, with a possible D match to TRBD1 (6 bases). The V and J ends lost 8 bases and 3 bases respectively, with 16 bases between them. The germline CDR1 and CDR2 sequences are MNHEY and SVGAGI. CDR3 length equals 14 residues. The CDR3 DNA reads as TGTGCCAGCCTCTCCGACGCAGGGGACACTGAAGCTTTCTTT. Its translation: CASLSDAGDTEAFF.

CDR3 nucleotide sequence: TGTGCCAGCAGCTCGGAGGTGGGACAGGGCTTTGGCTACACCTTC. It is translated as CASSSEVGQGFGYTF. The rearrangement uses TRBV7-9 and TRBJ1-2; 9 nucleotides match TRBD1. V gave up 4 bases and J gave up 7 bases; unmatched junction bases: 10. CDR3 length: 15 amino acids. Per the germline V gene, CDR1 is SEHNR and CDR2 is FQNEAQ (reference sequence).

This sequence joins TRBV27 and TRBJ1-1; D uncertain. CDR1 MNHEY and CDR2 SMNVEV come from the germline V gene (reference sequence). The CDR3 contains 13 residues. V lost 3 bases to trimming and J lost 5 bases, with 10 bases between them. As DNA, the CDR3 is TGTGCCAGCAGTTTCACGACGAGGACTGAAGCTTTCTTT. Its translation: CASSFTTRTEAFF.

The chain links TRBV29-1 to TRBJ2-1; D not certain. Trimming stripped 7 bases from V and 5 bases from J, with 9 bases between. The CDR3 extends over 11 amino acids. Germline assignment: CDR1 SQVTM and CDR2 ANQGSEA. DNA for the CDR3: TGCAGCGAAGAGGCGGACAATGAGCAGTTCTTC. It is translated as CSEEADNEQFF.

This sequence joins TRBV19 and TRBJ1-5; 8 positions agree with TRBD1. J lost 4 bases, V lost 9 bases, and 8 bases had no gene match. Germline assignment: CDR1 LNHDA and CDR2 SQIVND (reference sequence). The CDR3 covers 14 residues. The CDR3 reads CASKQGVTNQPQHF. The CDR3 bases are TGTGCCAGCAAACAGGGGGTAACGAATCAGCCCCAGCATTTT.

V usage is TRBV28 and J usage is TRBJ2-7; D is undetermined. Trimming removed 6 bases at V and 2 bases at J, with 11 bases between. In germline, CDR1 is MDHEN, CDR2 SYDVKM. CDR3 length equals 13 residues. The CDR3 is CASSAPAAYEQYF. The DNA of the CDR3 is TGTGCCAGCAGCGCCCCGGCAGCCTACGAGCAGTACTTC. Drawing the rest from reference TRBV28 and TRBJ2-7, the complete variable domain is DVKVTQSSRYLVKRTGEKVFLECVQDMDHENMFWYRQDPGLGLRLIYFSYDVKMKEKGDIPEGYSVSREKKERFSLILESASTNQTSMYLCASSAPAAYEQYFGPGTRLTVT.

The chain has TRBV6-6 and TRBJ1-4; TRBD1 is a possible D gene (5 bases). Germline CDR1 is MNHNY and CDR2 is SVGAGI (reference sequence). Trimming shortened V by 3 bases and J by 8 bases, and 19 bases separated the two germline ends. The CDR3 covers 16 residues. The CDR3 DNA reads as TGTGCCAGCAGTTATTCACGACAGCGCCAGGCAGAAAAACTGTTTTTT. The encoded protein is CASSYSRQRQAEKLFF.

For this clone: A read error may produce the germline difference seen at one junction end. The J gene is TRBJ2-2, the V gene TRBV7-7; D remains unclear. The V gene's germline CDR1 is SSHAT and CDR2 FNYEAQ (reference sequence). The CDR3 spans 13 residues. The CDR3 protein is CASSFSNTGELFF. The DNA for the CDR3 is TGTGCTAGCAGCTTCTCGAACACCGGGGAGCTGTTTTTT.

This chain uses TRBV6-1 with TRBJ1-5; TRBD1 aligns across 7 bases. The V gene end was trimmed by 4 bases and the J gene end by 0 bases; junction bases not matched to a gene: 12. The CDR3 runs 18 residues. Germline CDR1 reads MNHNS; CDR2 reads SASEGT. The CDR3 protein is CASSGATGERYSNQPQHF. Here the CDR3 DNA reads TGTGCCAGCAGTGGGGCCACAGGGGAGAGATATAGCAATCAGCCCCAGCATTTT.

The chain couples TRBV28 to TRBJ2-4, with D perhaps TRBD1 (6 bases). The ends were cut back, 5 bases at V and 3 bases at J, with 17 bases in the middle. The CDR3 consists of 16 residues. The germline V gene has CDR1 MDHEN and CDR2 SYDVKM. CDR3 in DNA: TGTGCCAGCAGTCCCACAGGGTCTGTTGGCAAAAACATTCAGTACTTC. Its translation: CASSPTGSVGKNIQYF.

J is TRBJ2-1 and V is TRBV5-6, with D maybe TRBD2 (5 bases). V lost 4 bases and J lost 6, with 17 bases in between. Germline lookup yields CDR1 SGHDT and CDR2 YYEEEE. CDR3 length equals 15 residues. The CDR3 loop is CASSPFQRTLNEQFF. CDR3 bases: TGTGCCAGCAGCCCCTTCCAGCGGACTCTCAATGAGCAGTTCTTC.

In this sample, this clone turned up a few times. This chain uses TRBV28 with TRBJ1-4, with TRBD1 matching over 7 bases. Germline V gene sequence: CDR1 MDHEN, CDR2 SYDVKM. V dropped 2 bases and J dropped 8; count of bases not matched to a gene: 8. CDR3 length: 15 amino acids. CDR3 sequence: CASSLPATGYEKLFF. In DNA, the CDR3 is TGTGCCAGCAGTTTACCCGCGACAGGGTACGAAAAACTGTTTTTT.

Written as DNA, the CDR3 is TGTGCCAGCAGCAAACGAAGCCTGGTGAGGGGGCCCAACACTGAAGCTTTCTTT. Amino acid sequence: CASSKRSLVRGPNTEAFF. The J gene is TRBJ1-1, the V gene TRBV7-9; 7 bases align to TRBD1. Germline CDR1 is SEHNR and CDR2 is FQNEAQ (reference sequence). The CDR3 contains 18 residues. Trimming cost V 5 bases and J 2 bases; bases outside gene matches: 17.

CDR3 in amino acids: CSVMTSGYNEQFF. CDR3 sequence (DNA): TGCAGCGTCATGACTAGCGGATACAATGAGCAGTTCTTC. The chain is built from TRBV29-1 and TRBJ2-1; 9 bases are shared with TRBD2. V lost 6 bases to trimming and J lost 4 bases; unmatched junction nucleotides: 4. In germline, CDR1 is SQVTM, CDR2 ANQGSEA. CDR3 length: 13 residues.

Concerning this clone itself: This likely traces to a read error, being one base from a far larger clone. This chain links TRBV28 with TRBJ2-7; no clear D gene. The CDR3 runs to 12 residues. Per the germline V gene, CDR1 is MDHEN and CDR2 is SYDVKM. CDR3 bases: TGTGCCAGCAGTGACCTGTTGGGCGAGCAGCACTTC. Translated: CASSDLLGEQHF.

The chain recombines TRBV27 with TRBJ1-1; possible D gene TRBD1, 6 bases. Trimming cost V 6 bases and J 6 bases, with 20 bases left between them. Germline CDR1 reads MNHEY; CDR2 reads SMNVEV (reference sequence). The CDR3 loop spans 15 amino acids. The CDR3 region is CASRTTPTGYAEAFF. DNA of the CDR3: TGTGCCAGCAGGACAACACCTACAGGGTACGCTGAAGCTTTCTTT.

Concerning this clone itself: The same CDR3 can be traced to other DNA sequences in this sample. The chain joins TRBV29-1 to TRBJ1-2; D gene unclear. CDR1 is SQVTM and CDR2 is ANQGSEA in the germline V gene. The germline V and J ends were trimmed by 7 bases and 4 bases, with 10 bases remaining between them. There are 11 residues in the CDR3. The CDR3 DNA reads TGCAGCGCCGGGGAGAGCTATGGCTACACCTTC. Its protein is CSAGESYGYTF.

The V gene is TRBV6-5, the J gene TRBJ2-5, with D unresolved. The CDR3 is 13 residues long. Trimming removed 5 bases from V and 1 base from J, with 8 bases in between. CDR1 MNHEY and CDR2 SVGAGI come from the germline V gene. CDR3 coding DNA: TGTGCCAGCAGTAGGGCTATCCAAGAGACCCAGTACTTC. It translates to CASSRAIQETQYF.

To note about this clone: Other nucleotide sequences in the sample specify the same CDR3. The chain uses TRBV29-1 and TRBJ1-1; D is perhaps TRBD1 (5 bases). V was clipped by 4 bases and J by 0 bases, with 15 bases between them. The CDR3 consists of 15 residues. In germline, CDR1 is SQVTM, CDR2 ANQGSEA. The CDR3 DNA follows: TGCAGCGTTGGATCAGGGTGGGGGATGAACACTGAAGCTTTCTTT. Encoded protein: CSVGSGWGMNTEAFF.

The chain joins TRBV7-2 to TRBJ2-7; 7 nucleotides align to TRBD1. The CDR3 has 15 residues. Germline loops: CDR1 SGHTA, CDR2 FQGNSA. J gave up 3 bases and V 1 base, and 6 bases lay outside the gene matches. The CDR3 loop reads CASSLVTGIDYEQYF. The CDR3 nucleotides read TGTGCCAGCAGCTTAGTGACAGGGATTGACTACGAGCAGTACTTC. Full variable domain (outside the CDR3, taken from reference TRBV7-2 and TRBJ2-7): GAGVSQSPSNKVTEKGKDVELRCDPISGHTALYWYRQSLGQGLEFLIYFQGNSAPDKSGLPSDRFSAERTGGSVSTLTIQRTQQEDSAVYLCASSLVTGIDYEQYFGPGTRLTVT.

This sequence joins TRBV9 and TRBJ1-3; TRBD1 is a possible D gene (5 bases). The CDR3 is 16 residues long. Germline CDR1 reads SGDLS; CDR2 reads YYNGEE. Trimming cost V 3 bases and J 0 bases, with 13 bases left between them. The CDR3 here is CASSDTGTASGNTIYF. The CDR3 DNA reads as TGTGCCAGCAGCGATACCGGGACGGCCTCTGGAAACACCATATATTTT.

This chain uses TRBV5-1 with TRBJ2-7; D perhaps matches TRBD2 (6 bases). The CDR3 covers 13 residues. V lost 4 bases, J lost 2 bases, and 10 bases lay in between. Germline CDR1 reads SGHRS; CDR2 reads YFSETQ. CDR3: CASSEEGTYEQYF. CDR3 nucleotides: TGCGCCAGCAGCGAGGAGGGTACCTACGAGCAGTACTTC.

The chain combines TRBV6-6 with TRBJ2-3; D remains ambiguous. The CDR3 covers 14 residues. Per the germline V gene, CDR1 is MNHNY and CDR2 is SVGAGI (reference sequence). The germline V and J ends were trimmed by 5 bases and 0 bases, with 9 bases remaining between them. The CDR3 loop reads CASSKTLSTDTQYF. The DNA of the CDR3 is TGTGCCAGCAGTAAGACCCTCAGCACAGATACGCAGTATTTT.

In regard to this clone: The same CDR3 also results from other DNA sequences found in this sample. The chain couples TRBV5-1 to TRBJ2-3; TRBD2 matches 7 bases. The CDR3 totals 16 residues. Germline CDR1 SGHRS, CDR2 YFSETQ. V lost 0 bases, J lost 1 base, and 5 bases stayed unmatched. CDR3 in DNA: TGCGCCAGCAGCTTGGAGGGTCGGGAGGGCACAGATACGCAGTATTTT. This codes for CASSLEGREGTDTQYF.

CDR3 DNA: TGTGCCAGCAGCGGCCGGGACTATAACTATGGCTACACCTTC. Translation gives CASSGRDYNYGYTF. V and J are TRBV9 and TRBJ1-2, with D possibly TRBD1 on 5 matching bases. The CDR3 runs to 14 residues. The germline V and J ends were trimmed by 3 bases and 1 base, with 10 bases remaining between them. CDR1 and CDR2 (germline): SGDLS, YYNGEE.